This TCR beta chain was sequenced for a study of T cells in localized non-small cell lung cancer. Overall study findings and caveats: Heterogeneity cannot be ruled out, as sequencing used one tumor region only. Uninvolved adjacent lung had higher T cell clonality than tumor and all other tissues. Median roughly 57 top-100 tumor clones were shared with paired adjacent lung.

V was pared by 3 bases and J by 5 bases, with 5 bases of the junction left unmatched. Germline V gives CDR1 SGHRS, CDR2 YFSETQ. This CDR3 comprises 15 residues. Comment on this clone: Antigen: not known.

Repertoires were generated with immunoSEQ multiplex PCR, while TCRdb's copy carries only in-frame clones and drops some. The data contain tens of thousands of clones, 84% of them singletons. The sample in question was peripheral blood, obtained before any cancer treatment. V is TRBV5-1 and J is TRBJ1-4; 9 positions match TRBD1. The clonotype was recovered from a female donor aged 60 or older with stage I lung adenocarcinoma. The CDR3 DNA reads as TGCGCCAGCAGCTCTACCGGGACAGGGAATGAAAAACTGTTTTTT. This translates into CASSSTGTGNEKLFF.